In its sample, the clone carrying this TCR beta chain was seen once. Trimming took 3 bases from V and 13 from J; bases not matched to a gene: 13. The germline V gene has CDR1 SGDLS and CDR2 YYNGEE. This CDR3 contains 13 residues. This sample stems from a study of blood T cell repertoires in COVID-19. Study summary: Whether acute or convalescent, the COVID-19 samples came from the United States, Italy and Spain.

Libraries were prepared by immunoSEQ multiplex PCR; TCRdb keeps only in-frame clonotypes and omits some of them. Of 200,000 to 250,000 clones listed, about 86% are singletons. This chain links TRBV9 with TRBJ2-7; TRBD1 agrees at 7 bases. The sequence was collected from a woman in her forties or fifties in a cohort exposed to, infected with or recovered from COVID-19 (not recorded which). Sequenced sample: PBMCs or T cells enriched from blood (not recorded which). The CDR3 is CASSAQDRIPVYF. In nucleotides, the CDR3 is TGTGCCAGCAGCGCACAGGACAGGATCCCAGTTTACTTC.